The 8 T cell receptor beta chains in this list originate from one sample, sequenced in a study of T cell responses to AZD1222 COVID-19 vaccine. The table came from immunoSEQ multiplex PCR; TCRdb's copy has only in-frame clones and leaves some out. The sample lists 80,000 to 100,000 clones; approximately 88% were seen once. The sequences come from peripheral blood, collected 28 days after the second AZD1222 dose. These receptors originate from an adult who received the AZD1222 COVID-19 vaccine.

V gene TRBV7-9 combines with J gene TRBJ1-5, with 7 bases that match TRBD1. Trimming cost V 1 base and J 4 bases; bases outside gene matches: 1. Germline-derived CDR1 and CDR2 are SEHNR and FQNEAQ (reference sequence). The CDR3 runs to 14 residues. CDR3 DNA sequence: TGTGCCAGCAGCTTAGGCAGGGGGAATCAGCCCCAGCATTTT. Protein product: CASSLGRGNQPQHF.

The chain is built from TRBV19 and TRBJ2-1; 9 positions agree with TRBD2. The ends lost 4 bases at V and 3 bases at J; junction bases unmatched: 13. The CDR3 consists of 18 residues. Looked up from germline, CDR1 is LNHDA and CDR2 is SQIVND (reference sequence). The CDR3 loop is CASSKGFGSGGFYNEQFF. In DNA, the CDR3 is TGTGCCAGTAGTAAAGGGTTTGGTAGCGGGGGCTTCTACAATGAGCAGTTCTTC.

This sequence joins TRBV5-1 and TRBJ2-1; weak D call: TRBD2 (6 bases). CDR1 and CDR2 from the germline V gene are SGHRS and YFSETQ. The ends were cut back, 0 bases at V and 6 bases at J, with 7 bases in the middle. The CDR3 has 13 residues. DNA of the CDR3: TGCGCCAGCAGCTTGGGACTAGTCAATGAGCAGTTCTTC. Its translation is CASSLGLVNEQFF.

V gene TRBV5-1 combines with J gene TRBJ1-4; D unclear. This CDR3 is 13 amino acids long. CDR1 and CDR2 from the germline V gene are SGHRS and YFSETQ. V was cut by 6 bases and J by 3 bases, with 9 bases left in between. This CDR3 reads CASTKTPNEKLFF. CDR3 nucleotide sequence: TGCGCCAGCACCAAGACCCCTAATGAAAAACTGTTTTTT.

V gene TRBV7-2 combines with J gene TRBJ2-1; D gene uncertain. Germline V gives CDR1 SGHTA, CDR2 FQGNSA. CDR3 size: 15 residues. V was trimmed by 0 bases and J by 7 bases, leaving 13 bases between them. DNA of the CDR3: TGTGCCAGCAGCTTAGCCTGGACCCACTCAAATGAGCAGTTCTTC. This encodes CASSLAWTHSNEQFF.

The chain carries TRBV9 and TRBJ2-2; D perhaps matches TRBD2 (6 bases). The CDR3 sequence is 17 residues long. The V gene lost 3 bases and the J gene lost 0 bases, with 15 bases spanning the gap. Germline assignment: CDR1 SGDLS and CDR2 YYNGEE. CDR3 amino acids: CASSAPKGGPNTGELFF. Here the CDR3 DNA reads TGTGCCAGCAGCGCCCCGAAGGGAGGCCCGAACACCGGGGAGCTGTTTTTT.

The chain recombines TRBV5-4 with TRBJ2-3; 8 bases map to TRBD1. The V and J ends lost 0 bases and 4 bases, in that order; junction bases with no gene match: 4. The CDR3 spans 15 residues. CDR1 is SGHNT and CDR2 is YYREEE in the germline V gene (reference sequence). The CDR3 here is CASSLVMDRADTQYF. In DNA, the CDR3 is TGTGCCAGCAGCTTGGTTATGGACAGGGCAGATACGCAGTATTTT.

The V and J genes are TRBV19 and TRBJ2-7; D gene unclear. This CDR3 spans 13 amino acids. The V gene's germline CDR1 is LNHDA and CDR2 SQIVND (reference sequence). V dropped 3 bases and J dropped 5 bases, with 11 bases sitting between them. The CDR3 nucleotides are TGTGCCAGTAGTATTGTAGAGCGACACGAGCAGTACTTC. It is translated as CASSIVERHEQYF.